The rows below give T cell receptor beta chains drawn from one sample of a study of cytotoxic CD8 clonotypes in ibrutinib-treated CLL. This table comes from immunoSEQ multiplex PCR, and its TCRdb copy is limited to in-frame clones, with some not included. The sample contains over 130,000 clones, approximately 80% of which appear only once. Here the sequenced sample was PBMCs, taken after 36 months of ibrutinib treatment. These receptors came from a human donor with chronic lymphocytic leukemia. CDR3s include the opening cysteine and the closing phenylalanine or tryptophan. D genes are given only for firm matches. Size is stated for part of the rows, as once, few or many counts, or as a class when the clone is expanded.

NA TRBJ1-1 TRBV5-8 NA TGTGCCAGCAGCTTGGTGGGACAACCGAACACTGAAGCTTTCTTT CASSLVGQPNTEAFF
TRBD1 TRBJ2-7 TRBV5-1 NA TGCGCCAGCAGCTTGAGGACAGGGACGGGCTACGAGCAGTACTTC CASSLRTGTGYEQYF
NA TRBJ2-7 TRBV7-2 NA TGTGCCAGCAGCTTAGCCCCAGGGACGATAGGTGAGCAGTACTTC CASSLAPGTIGEQYF
NA TRBJ1-1 TRBV4-2 NA TGTGCCAGCAGCCCCAACCCAGGGTTGCGTGAAGCTTTCTTT CASSPNPGLREAFF
NA TRBJ1-5 TRBV4-1 NA TGCGCCAGCAGCCGAACTTGGGCAGAGTATAGCAATCAGCCCCAGCATTTT CASSRTWAEYSNQPQHF
NA TRBJ1-1 TRBV15 NA TGTGCCACCAGCAGAGATATTTTTGAGGGGACTGAAGCTTTCTTT CATSRDIFEGTEAFF
NA TRBJ1-2 TRBV27 NA TGTGCCATCCTGGGGGCGGACTATGGCTACACCTTC CAILGADYGYTF
TRBD1 TRBJ1-2 TRBV14 NA TGTGCCAGCAGCCAACTGGGACAGGGCAGTGGGCACTATGGCTACACCTTC CASSQLGQGSGHYGYTF
NA TRBJ1-2 TRBV5-1 once TGCGCCAGCAGCTTGCGTCAGGACCAGAGGGGCTACACCTTC CASSLRQDQRGYTF
TRBD1 TRBJ1-1 TRBV14 NA TGTGCCAGCAGCAAGGTGACAGGGGGCAAAACTGAAGCTTTCTTT CASSKVTGGKTEAFF
NA TRBJ2-7 TRBV4-1 NA TGCGCCAGCAGCCAAGAGACAGGCTTCTACGAGCAGTACTTC CASSQETGFYEQYF
TRBD2 TRBJ2-1 TRBV9 NA TGTGCCAGCAGCCCCCGGCTAGCGGGGTACAATGAGCAGTTCTTC CASSPRLAGYNEQFF
NA TRBJ1-5 TRBV4-2 few TGTGCCAGCAGCCAAGGATCAGGGAATCAGCCCCAGCATTTT CASSQGSGNQPQHF
NA TRBJ1-1 TRBV28 NA TGTGCCAGCACCGGGGTGGGGGACCGCTTTGAAGCTTTCTTT CASTGVGDRFEAFF
NA TRBJ1-4 TRBV5-1 medium-sized TGCGCCAGCAGCTTGGCAGGGTCGACTAATGAAAAACTGTTTTTT CASSLAGSTNEKLFF
TRBD2 TRBJ2-7 TRBV6-5 NA TGTGCCAGCAGCCCTCAGACTAGCTGGCACGAGCAGTACTTC CASSPQTSWHEQYF
NA TRBJ2-5 TRBV27 NA TGTGCCAGCACCATTAGGGCCGGGGGAGAGACCCAGTACTTC CASTIRAGGETQYF
NA TRBJ2-1 TRBV7-2 NA TGTGCCAGCAGCTTACCTTGGGGGCGGAACAACAATGAGCAGTTCTTC CASSLPWGRNNNEQFF
NA TRBJ1-2 TRBV29-1 NA TGCAGCGTTGTCGACAGCTATGGCTACACCTTC CSVVDSYGYTF
NA TRBJ2-7 TRBV5-4 NA TGTGCCAGCAGCTTGGACAGGGCCATACCCTACGAGCAGTACTTC CASSLDRAIPYEQYF
NA TRBJ2-5 TRBV6-1 NA TGTGCCAGCAGCCCCGGGGGTCAGGGTGGAGAGACCCAGTACTTC CASSPGGQGGETQYF
TRBD1 TRBJ1-4 TRBV6-1 NA TGTGCCAGCAGTGAGGGACAGGGAAGTGAAAAACTGTTTTTT CASSEGQGSEKLFF
NA TRBJ2-1 TRBV29-1 NA TGCAGCGTTGAAAGGGTGAATGAGCAGTTCTTC CSVERVNEQFF
NA TRBJ1-1 TRBV28 NA TGTGCCAGCAGTTTACCCAACAGGCGCACTGAAGCTTTCTTT CASSLPNRRTEAFF
NA TRBJ1-1 TRBV11-3 NA TGTGCCAGCAGCTTAGTACGAAACACTGAAGCTTTCTTT CASSLVRNTEAFF
TRBD2 TRBJ2-5 TRBV5-1 once TGCGCCAGCAGCACACAAGCTAGCGGGAGAGCGGAGACCCAGTACTTC CASSTQASGRAETQYF
TRBD1 TRBJ1-1 TRBV7-3 NA TGTGCCAGCAGACCGGGACAGGGGGACACTGAAGCTTTCTTT CASRPGQGDTEAFF
NA TRBJ1-6 TRBV9 NA TGTGCCAGCAGCGTAGGGAGGGTCAGCTCCTATAATTCACCCCTCCACTTT CASSVGRVSSYNSPLHF
NA TRBJ1-1 TRBV12-5 NA TGTGCTAGTGGTTTGGGACAACCCACTGAAGCTTTCTTT CASGLGQPTEAFF
TRBD1 TRBJ1-4 TRBV2 NA TGTGCCAGCAGTGAAGGGACAGGAATTGAAAAACTGTTTTTT CASSEGTGIEKLFF
NA TRBJ2-3 TRBV19 many TGTGCCAGTACAGCGGATCTCACAGATACGCAGTATTTT CASTADLTDTQYF
TRBD1 TRBJ2-1 TRBV29-1 NA TGCAGCAAACAGGGGGCCAAACCCATCGTTCGCTACAATGAGCAGTTCTTC CSKQGAKPIVRYNEQFF
NA TRBJ2-1 TRBV7-2 NA TGTGCCAGCAGCTTTCAAATATCAGGGGCCGATGAGCAGTTCTTC CASSFQISGADEQFF
NA TRBJ2-1 TRBV6-6 NA TGTGCCAGCAGGCTAGTGAGATACAATGAGCAGTTCTTC CASRLVRYNEQFF
TRBD2 TRBJ2-3 TRBV7-6 NA TGTGCCAGCAGCCTAACCGGACTAGCGAGCACAGATACGCAGTATTTT CASSLTGLASTDTQYF
TRBD1 TRBJ1-2 TRBV4-1 NA TGCGCCAGCAGCCCCGGCAGGGGGCACCGGCTCTATGGCTACACCTTC CASSPGRGHRLYGYTF
NA TRBJ1-4 TRBV15 once TGTGCCACCAGCATTGACACAACACCGGGGGAAAAACTGTTTTTT CATSIDTTPGEKLFF
NA TRBJ1-2 TRBV11-2 NA TGTGCCAGCAGCTTAGCCGGGCACGACTATGGCTACACCTTC CASSLAGHDYGYTF
NA TRBJ2-7 TRBV2 NA TGTGCCAGCAGTCCGGAGACAAATACCTACGAGCAGTACTTC CASSPETNTYEQYF
NA TRBJ1-1 TRBV5-1 NA TGCGCCAGCAGCGTGGACGGTTTGAACACTGAAGCTTTCTTT CASSVDGLNTEAFF
NA TRBJ2-1 TRBV6-4 NA TGTGCCAGCAGTTTCGTCTCCTCGGGGGAGCAGTTCTTC CASSFVSSGEQFF
TRBD1 TRBJ2-1 TRBV28 NA TGTGCCAGCAGAGATTCTCCTGACAGGGGGTTCTACAATGAGCAGTTCTTC CASRDSPDRGFYNEQFF
TRBD1 TRBJ2-7 TRBV2 once TGTGCCAGCAGTGAAGTAGGCAGGGGACAGCGCGAGCAGTACTTC CASSEVGRGQREQYF
TRBD1 TRBJ1-4 TRBV5-1 NA TGCGCCAGCAGCTTGGATCCGGGACAGAATGAAAAACTGTTTTTT CASSLDPGQNEKLFF